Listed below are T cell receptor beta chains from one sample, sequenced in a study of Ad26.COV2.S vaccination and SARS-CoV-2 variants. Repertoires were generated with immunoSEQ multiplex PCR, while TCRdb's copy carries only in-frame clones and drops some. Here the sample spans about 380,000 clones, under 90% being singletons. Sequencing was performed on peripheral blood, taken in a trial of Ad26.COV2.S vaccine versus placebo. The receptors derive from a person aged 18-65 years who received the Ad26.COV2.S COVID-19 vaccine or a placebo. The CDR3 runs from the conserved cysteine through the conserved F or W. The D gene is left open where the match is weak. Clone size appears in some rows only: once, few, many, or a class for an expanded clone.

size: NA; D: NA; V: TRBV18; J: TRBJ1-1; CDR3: CASSPPGGGNTEAFF; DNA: TGTGCCAGCTCACCACCGGGTGGAGGGAACACTGAAGCTTTCTTT
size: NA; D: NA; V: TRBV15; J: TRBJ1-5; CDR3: CATSPDGGAGGNQPQHF; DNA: TGTGCCACCAGCCCTGATGGGGGGGCAGGCGGCAATCAGCCCCAGCATTTT
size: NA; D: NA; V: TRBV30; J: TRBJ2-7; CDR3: CACKGPGEWTEQYF; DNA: TGTGCCTGCAAGGGACCGGGAGAATGGACCGAGCAGTACTTC
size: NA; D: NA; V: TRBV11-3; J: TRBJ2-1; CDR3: CASSFRYNEQFF; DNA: TGTGCCAGCAGCTTCCGATACAATGAGCAGTTCTTC
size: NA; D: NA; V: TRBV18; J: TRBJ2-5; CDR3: CASSPPNLNPRETQYF; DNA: TGTGCCAGCTCACCACCGAACCTAAACCCCCGGGAGACCCAGTACTTC
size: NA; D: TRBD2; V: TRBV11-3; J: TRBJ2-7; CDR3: CASSTGLAESYEQYF; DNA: TGTGCCAGCAGCACCGGACTAGCGGAAAGCTACGAGCAGTACTTC
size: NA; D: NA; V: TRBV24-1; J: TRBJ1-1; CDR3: CATSELGGTEAFF; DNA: TGTGCCACCAGTGAGCTTGGGGGCACTGAAGCTTTCTTT
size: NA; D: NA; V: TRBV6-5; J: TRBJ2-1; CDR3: CASGVADYNEQFF; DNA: TGTGCCAGCGGGGTCGCCGACTACAATGAGCAGTTCTTC
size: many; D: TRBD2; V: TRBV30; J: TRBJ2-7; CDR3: CAWSGDSGSFSPYEQYF; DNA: TGTGCCTGGAGTGGCGATAGCGGGAGTTTTTCCCCCTACGAGCAGTACTTC
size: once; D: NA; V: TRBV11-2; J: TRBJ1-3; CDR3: CASSSQRGGNTIYF; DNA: TGTGCCAGCAGCTCCCAGAGGGGGGGAAACACCATATATTTT
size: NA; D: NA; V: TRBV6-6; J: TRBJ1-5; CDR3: CASSRQSNQPQHF; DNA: TGTGCCAGCAGTCGACAGAGCAATCAGCCCCAGCATTTT
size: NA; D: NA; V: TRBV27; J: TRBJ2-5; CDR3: CASSPGQETQYF; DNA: TGTGCCAGCAGTCCGGGGCAAGAGACCCAGTACTTC
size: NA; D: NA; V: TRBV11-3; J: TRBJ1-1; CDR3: CASSLSGPNTEAFF; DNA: TGTGCCAGCAGCTTATCGGGGCCGAACACTGAAGCTTTCTTT
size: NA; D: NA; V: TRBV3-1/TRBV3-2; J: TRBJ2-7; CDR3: CASRGTATYEQYF; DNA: TGTGCCAGCAGGGGGACTGCCACCTACGAGCAGTACTTC
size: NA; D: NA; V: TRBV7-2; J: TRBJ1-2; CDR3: CASSTPPLYGYTF; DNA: TGTGCCAGCAGCACGCCACCATTATATGGCTACACCTTC
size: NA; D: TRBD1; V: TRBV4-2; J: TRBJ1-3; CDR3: CASSLIQGAGGNTIYF; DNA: TGTGCCAGCAGCCTAATACAGGGGGCGGGTGGAAACACCATATATTTT
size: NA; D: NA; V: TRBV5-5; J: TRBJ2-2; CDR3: CASSLDPLGTGELFF; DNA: TGTGCCAGCAGCTTGGATCCCCTAGGCACCGGGGAGCTGTTTTTT
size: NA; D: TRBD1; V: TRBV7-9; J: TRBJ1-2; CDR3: CASSLGVKNRGGFGYTF; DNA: TGTGCCAGCAGCTTAGGGGTGAAGAACAGGGGCGGATTTGGCTACACCTTC
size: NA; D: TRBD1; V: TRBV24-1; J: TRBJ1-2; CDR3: CATSAQDRGRYGYTF; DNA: TGTGCCACCAGTGCTCAGGACAGGGGTCGGTATGGCTACACCTTC
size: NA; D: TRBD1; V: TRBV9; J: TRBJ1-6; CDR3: CASSLGQGVTPLHF; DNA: TGTGCCAGCAGCTTGGGACAGGGGGTTACACCCCTCCACTTT
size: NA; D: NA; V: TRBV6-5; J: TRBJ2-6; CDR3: CASQGGTGANVLTF; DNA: TGTGCCAGCCAAGGGGGGACCGGGGCCAACGTCCTGACTTTC
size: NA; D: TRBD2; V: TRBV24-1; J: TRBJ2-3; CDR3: CATSGTSGPSTDTQYF; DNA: TGTGCCACCAGTGGTACTAGCGGTCCTAGCACAGATACGCAGTATTTT
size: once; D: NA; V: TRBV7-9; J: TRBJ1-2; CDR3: CASSPGWESGYTF; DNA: TGTGCCAGCAGCCCCGGGTGGGAAAGTGGCTACACCTTC
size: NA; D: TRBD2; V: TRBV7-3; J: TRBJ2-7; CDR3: CASSRPPSGAFPNEQYF; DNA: TGTGCCAGCAGCCGACCCCCTAGCGGGGCCTTCCCCAACGAGCAGTACTTC
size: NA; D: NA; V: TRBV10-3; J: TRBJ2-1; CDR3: CAISVSGVIHEQFF; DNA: TGTGCCATCAGTGTATCGGGAGTCATTCATGAGCAGTTCTTC
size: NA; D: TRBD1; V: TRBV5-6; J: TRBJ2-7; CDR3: CASSPGGLYEQYF; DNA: TGTGCCAGCAGCCCAGGGGGCTTATACGAGCAGTACTTC
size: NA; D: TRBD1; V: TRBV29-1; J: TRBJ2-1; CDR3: CSVRDRVYNEQFF; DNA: TGCAGCGTCAGGGACAGGGTCTACAATGAGCAGTTCTTC
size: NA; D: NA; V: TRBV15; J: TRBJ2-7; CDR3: CATSKGGLFPEQYF; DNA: TGTGCCACCAGCAAAGGGGGACTATTCCCCGAGCAGTACTTC
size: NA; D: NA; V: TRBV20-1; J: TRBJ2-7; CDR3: CSASLGETGAHEQYF; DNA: TGCAGTGCTAGTCTGGGGGAAACGGGAGCCCACGAGCAGTACTTC
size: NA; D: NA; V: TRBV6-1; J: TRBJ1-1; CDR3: CASSERQVNTEAFF; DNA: TGTGCCAGCAGTGAACGACAGGTGAACACTGAAGCTTTCTTT
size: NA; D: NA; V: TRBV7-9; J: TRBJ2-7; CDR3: CASSQGGEQYF; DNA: TGTGCCAGCAGCCAGGGCGGGGAGCAGTACTTC
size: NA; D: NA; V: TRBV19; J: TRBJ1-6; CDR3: CASSIGFQRGTNNSPLHF; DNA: TGTGCCAGTAGTATTGGGTTTCAGAGGGGGACGAATAATTCACCCCTCCACTTT
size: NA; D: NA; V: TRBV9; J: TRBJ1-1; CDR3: CASSVPPGNTEAFF; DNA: TGTGCCAGCAGCGTACCCCCGGGGAACACTGAAGCTTTCTTT
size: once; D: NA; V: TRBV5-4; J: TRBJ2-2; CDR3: CASSKGSIRTGELFF; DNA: TGTGCCAGCAGCAAAGGAAGTATTAGGACCGGGGAGCTGTTTTTT
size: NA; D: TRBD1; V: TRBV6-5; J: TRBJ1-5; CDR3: CASRDRGLSNQPQHF; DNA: TGTGCCAGCAGGGACAGGGGGTTGAGCAATCAGCCCCAGCATTTT
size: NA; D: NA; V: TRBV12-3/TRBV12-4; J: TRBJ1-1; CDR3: CASSKDRNTEAFF; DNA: TGTGCCAGCAGCAAGGACAGGAACACTGAAGCTTTCTTT
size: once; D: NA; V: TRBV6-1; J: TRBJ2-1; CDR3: CASSEPGAGHNEQFF; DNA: TGTGCCAGCAGTGAACCTGGGGCTGGCCACAATGAGCAGTTCTTC
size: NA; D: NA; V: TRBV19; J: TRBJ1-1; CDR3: CASSITGYSEAFF; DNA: TGTGCCAGTAGTATTACGGGGTACTCTGAAGCTTTCTTT
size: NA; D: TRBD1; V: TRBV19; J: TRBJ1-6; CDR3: CASIRGQGYNSPLHF; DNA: TGTGCCAGTATAAGGGGACAGGGCTATAATTCACCCCTCCACTTT
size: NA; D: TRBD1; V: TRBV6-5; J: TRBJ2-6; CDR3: CASSGGSGANVLTF; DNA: TGTGCCAGCTCAGGGGGCTCTGGGGCCAACGTCCTGACTTTC
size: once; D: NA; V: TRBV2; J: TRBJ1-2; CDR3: CASCRDSGYTF; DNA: TGTGCCAGCTGTAGGGACTCTGGCTACACCTTC
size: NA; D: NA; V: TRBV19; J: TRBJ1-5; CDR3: CASSMGTPPGKQPQHF; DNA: TGTGCCAGTAGTATGGGGACTCCTCCAGGAAAACAGCCCCAGCATTTT
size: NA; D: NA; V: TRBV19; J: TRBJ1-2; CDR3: CASRDRTAYGYTF; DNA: TGTGCCAGTAGAGACAGGACCGCCTATGGCTACACCTTC